The T cell receptor (beta chain) described here comes from a study of blood T cell repertoires in COVID-19. This clone was observed once. Per the study methods: Reference gene primer amplification gave nucleated cell count estimates. Profiled with immunoSEQ multiplex PCR; TCRdb holds only in-frame clones, not every one. Clone size and the V and J calls come from that table; the DNA yielded D and trimming. The sample holds about 110,000 clones, 71% seen once. The CDR3 length is 14 residues. Germline-derived CDR1 and CDR2 are SGHTA and FQGNSA. V lost 6 bases to trimming and J lost 4 bases; unmatched junction nucleotides: 8.

Sequences were obtained from peripheral blood. The rearrangement joins TRBV7-2 to TRBJ1-2, with TRBD1 matching 7 bases. The sequence came from a woman aged 40 to 50 with acute or convalescent COVID-19. Here the CDR3 reads CASRETGTAYGYTF. The CDR3 DNA sequence: TGTGCCAGCAGGGAGACCGGGACAGCCTATGGCTACACCTTC.